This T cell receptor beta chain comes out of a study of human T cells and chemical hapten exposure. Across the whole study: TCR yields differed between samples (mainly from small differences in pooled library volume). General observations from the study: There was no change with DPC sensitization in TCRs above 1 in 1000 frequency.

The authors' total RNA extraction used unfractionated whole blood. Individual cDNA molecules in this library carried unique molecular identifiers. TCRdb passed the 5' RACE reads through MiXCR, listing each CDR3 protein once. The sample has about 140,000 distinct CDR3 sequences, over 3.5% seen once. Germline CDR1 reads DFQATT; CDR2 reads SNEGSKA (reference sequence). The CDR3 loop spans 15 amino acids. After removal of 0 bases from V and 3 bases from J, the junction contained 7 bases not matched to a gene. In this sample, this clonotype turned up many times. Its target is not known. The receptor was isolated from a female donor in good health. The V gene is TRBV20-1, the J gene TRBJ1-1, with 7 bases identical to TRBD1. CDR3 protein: CSAREFTGDHTEAFF. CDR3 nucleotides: TGCAGTGCTAGAGAATTCACAGGGGACCACACTGAAGCTTTCTTT.